The rows below give T cell receptor beta chains drawn from one sample of a study of blood T cell repertoires in COVID-19. The repertoire was sequenced with immunoSEQ multiplex PCR; TCRdb's copy has only in-frame clones and lacks some. The sample has roughly 150,000 clones, roughly 90% seen once; the top ten hold roughly 4.3%. The sample taken for sequencing was PBMCs or T cells enriched from blood (not recorded which). The receptors originated from a man aged 50 or older who had recovered from COVID-19. Each CDR3 is given without its conserved first and last residue.

v_gene	j_gene	CDR3aa
TRBV28	TRBJ1-3	ASSDGTFTSGNTIY
TRBV14	TRBJ2-7	ASSQGSQVSEQY
TRBV7-2	TRBJ2-7	ASSLGGSGLYEQY
TRBV29-1	TRBJ2-5	SVEVTSTQEVQY
TRBV30	TRBJ1-2	AWTETGGDYGYT
TRBV5-1	TRBJ2-3	ASSQRWGTDTQY
TRBV7-8	TRBJ1-1	ASSYSRGWTEAF
TRBV28	TRBJ1-5	ASRGSEGPYSNQPQH
TRBV18	TRBJ1-4	ASSLRTENEKLF
TRBV6-5	TRBJ1-2	ASSYGGTGLGYT
TRBV2	TRBJ1-1	ASSPRGRGSTEAF
TRBV10-2	TRBJ1-1	ASSQKLNTEAF
TRBV25-1	TRBJ1-1	ASSDPGLRGTEAF
TRBV6-5	TRBJ1-2	ASSSLSYGYT
TRBV6-5	TRBJ1-6	ASSRQGTFNSPLH
TRBV19	TRBJ2-1	AREGQGGYNEQF
TRBV5-8	TRBJ2-3	ASRSGTGVFTDTQY
TRBV5-1	TRBJ2-1	ASSLVTDNEQF
TRBV27	TRBJ2-7	ASARGLAGAEEQY
TRBV28	TRBJ2-2	ASSSSGRGKPGELF
TRBV6-5	TRBJ1-2	ASSYSGASGYT
TRBV4-3	TRBJ1-2	ASSQFSRGQLANYGYT
TRBV27	TRBJ2-7	ASRLAGGNYEQY
TRBV3-1/TRBV3-2	TRBJ1-3	ASSHSTGAGNTIY
TRBV28	TRBJ1-5	ASSFGVRGNQPQH
TRBV18	TRBJ2-2	ASSPRTAPLFSNTGELF
TRBV11-2	TRBJ2-7	ASSAVRVSYEQY
TRBV5-1	TRBJ1-1	ASSPETGEAF
TRBV12-2	TRBJ2-1	ASRLVGGPSSYNEQF
TRBV21-1	TRBJ2-7	ASSAGIGTSESYEQY
TRBV25-1	TRBJ2-3	ASSLGRGFADTQY
TRBV3-1/TRBV3-2	TRBJ1-3	ASSQDLGRAKSGNTIY
TRBV30	TRBJ1-4	AWDRALLGEKLF
TRBV12-3/TRBV12-4	TRBJ1-2	ASTLTGGSGYT
TRBV2	TRBJ1-6	ASKWQGVNSPLH
TRBV19	TRBJ1-3	ASSSTDSGNTIY
TRBV2	TRBJ1-5	ASRETNNQPQH
TRBV6-5	TRBJ1-6	ASSRRQGEGSPLH
TRBV19	TRBJ1-2	ASSQARYGYT
TRBV4-3	TRBJ2-7	ASSQGWQGPPYEQY
TRBV19	TRBJ2-2	ASSIVASGIGELF
TRBV4-1	TRBJ2-5	ASSRGGTSGSQETQY